Following are 28 T cell receptor beta chains from one sample sequenced in a study of blood T cell repertoires in COVID-19. Sequenced by immunoSEQ multiplex PCR; TCRdb stores in-frame clones only, minus some. Of about 270,000 clones in the sample, about 90% were seen once. What was sequenced was peripheral blood. Receptor source: a woman in her twenties or thirties with COVID-19, enrolled during active disease.

This clone appeared a single time. The chain is built from TRBV27 and TRBJ2-5; tentative D call: TRBD2 (6 bases). The CDR3 is 14 residues long. CDR1 and CDR2 (germline): MNHEY, SMNVEV (reference sequence). Trimming shortened V by 5 bases and J by 3 bases, and 13 bases separated the two germline ends. For the CDR3, the DNA is TGTGCCAGCAGTCCCCTCGGGGGTGAAGAGACCCAGTACTTC. Its protein product is CASSPLGGEETQYF.

The chain uses TRBV13 and TRBJ1-3; D is unclear. CDR1 and CDR2 (germline): PRHDT, FYEKMQ (reference sequence). This CDR3 has 14 residues. Deletions cut 5 bases from V and 2 bases from J, with 10 bases between. CDR3 in amino acids: CASSPPVAGNTIYF. CDR3 coding DNA: TGTGCCAGCAGCCCCCCCGTCGCTGGAAACACCATATATTTT. The variable domain in full, completed from reference TRBV13 and TRBJ1-3, reads AAGVIQSPRHLIKEKRETATLKCYPIPRHDTVYWYQQGPGQDPQFLISFYEKMQSDKGSIPDRFSAQQFSDYHSELNMSSLELGDSALYFCASSPPVAGNTIYFGEGSWLTVV.

The V call is TRBV7-6, the J call TRBJ1-2, with 7 bases identical to TRBD1. This CDR3 comprises 12 residues. Trimming took 4 bases from V and 6 from J; bases not matched to a gene: 2. Germline-derived CDR1 and CDR2 are SGHVS and FNYEAQ. In DNA, the CDR3 is TGTGCCAGCAGCTCAACAGGGGATGGCTACACCTTC. Residues: CASSSTGDGYTF.

The table lists this clone with a count of one. The chain links TRBV19 to TRBJ2-7, with 11 bases aligning to TRBD2. V shed 9 bases and J 5 bases; nucleotides not matched to a gene: 15. Germline CDR1 LNHDA, CDR2 SQIVND (reference sequence). The CDR3 loop spans 16 amino acids. The CDR3 coding sequence is TGTGCCAGCACAACCAAACTACTAGCGGGGGTGGACGAGCAGTACTTC. Translating gives CASTTKLLAGVDEQYF.

The J gene is TRBJ1-3, the V gene TRBV10-3; D is ambiguous. Per the germline V gene, CDR1 is ENHRY and CDR2 is SYGVKD. This CDR3 has 19 amino acids. The V end lost 2 bases, the J end lost 0 bases, and 20 bases lay between the germline ends. CDR3 residues: CAISETRAGGISSGNTIYF. The CDR3 coding sequence is TGTGCCATCAGTGAGACCCGGGCAGGAGGAATCAGCTCTGGAAACACCATATATTTT.

This clone was picked up a small number of times. The genes are TRBV5-1 and TRBJ2-2; possibly TRBD2 for D (6 bases). There are 16 residues in the CDR3. Trimming removed 0 bases from V and 4 bases from J, with 13 bases in between. Germline V gene data show CDR1 as SGHRS and CDR2 as YFSETQ. The CDR3: CASSLEPNGGTGELFF. In nucleotides, the CDR3 is TGCGCCAGCAGCTTGGAGCCTAACGGGGGCACCGGGGAGCTGTTTTTT.

The chain carries TRBV18 and TRBJ1-2, with unresolved D. The CDR3 has 13 amino acids. Germline V CDR1 and CDR2: KGHSH, LQKENI. Trimming removed 1 base from V and 3 bases from J, with 6 bases in between. The CDR3 bases are TGTGCCAGCTCACCACGAACAGACTATGGCTACACCTTC. It codes for CASSPRTDYGYTF.

V gene TRBV12-3 or TRBV12-4 combines with J gene TRBJ1-2; D is ambiguous. Trimming pared 5 bases from V and 8 bases from J, leaving 12 bases between. The CDR3 is 12 amino acids. The CDR3 nucleotides are TGTGCCAGCAGTAACAGTCTTAACGGCTACACCTTC. Protein sequence: CASSNSLNGYTF.

V gene TRBV30 combines with J gene TRBJ2-3; D perhaps matches TRBD2 (6 bases). The V and J ends lost 5 bases and 3 bases respectively, with 12 bases between them. This CDR3 contains 13 residues. CDR1 is GTSNPN and CDR2 is SVGIG in the germline V gene (reference sequence). The CDR3 nucleotides read TGTGCCTGGGGAGGGCCCGTTACAGATACGCAGTATTTT. It is translated as CAWGGPVTDTQYF.

This clone was recorded once. The genes are TRBV5-4 and TRBJ2-2; 7 bases agree with TRBD1. The CDR3 runs 14 residues. Trimming removed 4 bases from V and 8 bases from J; junction bases left unmatched: 8. Germline assignment: CDR1 SGHNT and CDR2 YYREEE (reference sequence). CDR3 bases: TGTGCCAGCAGCCTGGGACAGCTGTCGGGGGAGCTGTTTTTT. Its protein product is CASSLGQLSGELFF.

The J gene is TRBJ2-7, the V gene TRBV5-1; TRBD2 agrees at 10 bases. There are 17 residues in the CDR3. CDR1 and CDR2 from the germline V gene are SGHRS and YFSETQ. Unmatched junction bases numbered 12, after V lost 5 bases and J lost 1 base. CDR3 sequence reads: CASSIRTSGVSSYEQYF. CDR3 DNA: TGCGCCAGCAGTATCAGAACTAGCGGGGTGTCGTCCTACGAGCAGTACTTC.

The gene calls are TRBV27 and TRBJ2-1; 7 nucleotides agree with TRBD1. This CDR3 is 16 amino acids long. J lost 4 bases, V lost 4 bases, and 10 bases had no gene match. CDR1 is MNHEY, CDR2 SMNVEV, per germline (reference sequence). DNA for the CDR3: TGTGCCAGCAGTTGGAACCCGGGACAGATGTACAATGAGCAGTTCTTC. Translated: CASSWNPGQMYNEQFF.

This clone was seen a handful of times. The V and J genes are TRBV5-1 and TRBJ2-2; 7 bases match TRBD1. The CDR3 consists of 16 residues. Germline CDR1 and CDR2: SGHRS and YFSETQ. The junction had 10 bases not matched to a gene; V was cut back by 6 bases and J by 2 bases. The CDR3 reads CASTSRQGANTGELFF. CDR3 DNA sequence: TGCGCCAGCACATCTCGACAGGGAGCAAACACCGGGGAGCTGTTTTTT.

The rearrangement links TRBV5-1 to TRBJ2-5; 7 bases fit TRBD2. Germline V gives CDR1 SGHRS, CDR2 YFSETQ. The CDR3 is 14 amino acids. J gave up 5 bases and V 4 bases, and 8 bases lay outside the gene matches. In nucleotides, the CDR3 is TGCGCCAGCAGCAGCGGGACTGCGGGGGAGACCCAGTACTTC. This translates into CASSSGTAGETQYF.

The chain uses TRBV30 and TRBJ1-1; 7 nucleotides line up with TRBD1. The CDR3 sequence is 14 residues long. V gave up 5 bases and J gave up 8 bases; unmatched junction bases: 14. Germline CDR1 is GTSNPN and CDR2 is SVGIG (reference sequence). This CDR3 is CAWVLIERQGEAFF. In DNA, the CDR3 is TGTGCCTGGGTCCTCATTGAGCGACAGGGAGAAGCTTTCTTT.

J is TRBJ1-2 and V is TRBV4-1; D remains unclear. The ends were cut back, 0 bases at V and 4 bases at J, with 12 bases in the middle. Germline V lookup: CDR1 MGHRA, CDR2 YSYEKL. The CDR3 loop spans 15 amino acids. As DNA, the CDR3 is TGCGCCAGCAGCCAAGATGCGGGCAGCTCCTATGGCTACACCTTC. It is translated as CASSQDAGSSYGYTF.

The rearrangement uses TRBV19 and TRBJ2-7, with D possibly matching TRBD2 (5 bases). The germline CDR1 and CDR2 sequences are LNHDA and SQIVND (reference sequence). The V gene lost 6 bases and the J gene lost 5 bases, with 14 bases spanning the gap. CDR3 length: 13 amino acids. Here the CDR3 reads CASSLDRGNEQYF. The CDR3 region has the DNA TGTGCCAGTAGCTTGGACCGGGGAAACGAGCAGTACTTC.

This chain connects TRBV7-2 to TRBJ2-7; 8 bases are shared with TRBD1. This CDR3 has 14 residues. Germline loops: CDR1 SGHTA, CDR2 FQGNSA. J lost 7 bases, V lost 5 bases, and 10 bases had no gene match. CDR3 sequence: CASSRDRRVGEQYF. CDR3 coding DNA: TGTGCCAGCAGCCGGGACAGGAGGGTAGGAGAGCAGTACTTC.

This chain uses TRBV28 with TRBJ1-4; D is unresolved. V was cut by 7 bases and J by 0 bases, with 12 bases left in between. The length of the CDR3 is 15 residues. Germline assignment: CDR1 MDHEN and CDR2 SYDVKM. The CDR3 bases are TGTGCCAGCAACCCGAGGATTGCAACTAATGAAAAACTGTTTTTT. Protein sequence: CASNPRIATNEKLFF.

The chain has TRBV7-9 and TRBJ1-1, with D tentatively TRBD1 (5 bases). CDR1 SEHNR and CDR2 FQNEAQ come from the germline V gene (reference sequence). Trimming took 6 bases from V and 0 from J, leaving 8 bases between them. This CDR3 is 13 amino acids long. The CDR3 loop reads CASRATVNTEAFF. DNA of the CDR3: TGTGCCAGCAGAGCGACAGTGAACACTGAAGCTTTCTTT. The whole variable domain, remainder taken from reference TRBV7-9 and TRBJ1-1, is DTGVSQNPRHKITKRGQNVTFRCDPISEHNRLYWYRQTLGQGPEFLTYFQNEAQLEKSRLLSDRFSAERPKGSFSTLEIQRTEQGDSAMYLCASRATVNTEAFFGQGTRLTVV.

J is TRBJ2-3 and V is TRBV11-2; possibly TRBD1 for D (5 bases). V lost 1 base and J lost 2, with 13 bases in between. CDR1 is SGHAT and CDR2 is FQNNGV in the germline V gene. The CDR3 length is 16 residues. In DNA form, the CDR3 reads TGTGCCAGCAGCTTAGTACCAGGGTCACACACAGATACGCAGTATTTT. Encoded protein: CASSLVPGSHTDTQYF.

In DNA, the CDR3 is TGTGCCAGCAGCGTCCGGACAGCGACTAATGAAAAACTGTTTTTT. Translation: CASSVRTATNEKLFF. The chain carries TRBV9 and TRBJ1-4; perhaps TRBD1 as D (6 bases). V dropped 2 bases and J dropped 2 bases, with 10 bases sitting between them. Germline loops: CDR1 SGDLS, CDR2 YYNGEE. The CDR3 has 15 residues.

This clone was detected once. The rearrangement uses TRBV28 and TRBJ2-4, with D perhaps TRBD2 (7 bases). CDR1 MDHEN and CDR2 SYDVKM come from the germline V gene. The CDR3 extends over 15 amino acids. V lost 1 base and J lost 7, with 14 bases in between. This CDR3 is CASSLYREGGNIQYF. CDR3 DNA: TGTGCCAGCAGTTTATACAGGGAGGGGGGGAACATTCAGTACTTC.

The V gene is TRBV30, the J gene TRBJ2-3; 8 positions match TRBD2. The ends lost 2 bases at V and 2 bases at J; junction bases unmatched: 3. CDR1 GTSNPN and CDR2 SVGIG come from the germline V gene (reference sequence). CDR3 length: 14 residues. CDR3 protein: CAWSLAGYTDTQYF. In DNA, the CDR3 is TGTGCCTGGAGTTTAGCGGGATACACAGATACGCAGTATTTT.

The genes are TRBV3-1 (or the pseudogene TRBV3-2) and TRBJ2-5; maybe TRBD2 (6 bases). Germline CDR1 is LGHDT and CDR2 is YNNKEL (reference sequence). V was shortened by 1 base and J by 3 bases, with 6 bases between the two germline ends. The CDR3 loop spans 13 amino acids. CDR3 region: CASSQAGEETQYF. CDR3 coding DNA: TGTGCCAGCAGCCAAGCGGGGGAAGAGACCCAGTACTTC.

The chain has TRBV4-2 and TRBJ2-3; 12 bases are shared with TRBD2. Germline V gene lookup returns CDR1 LGHNA and CDR2 YNFKEQ. The V and J ends lost 2 bases and 2 bases, in that order; junction bases with no gene match: 5. The CDR3 consists of 17 residues. CDR3: CASSQYLAGGTTDTQYF. In DNA, the CDR3 is TGTGCCAGCAGCCAATACCTAGCGGGGGGGACCACAGATACGCAGTATTTT.

V is TRBV5-6 and J is TRBJ1-5; D perhaps matches TRBD1 (5 bases). V lost 0 bases and J lost 4, with 8 bases in between. The CDR3 runs 14 residues. The germline gives CDR1 SGHDT, CDR2 YYEEEE. This CDR3 reads CASSLGGGNQPQHF. The CDR3 DNA follows: TGTGCCAGCAGCTTGGGGGGCGGAAATCAGCCCCAGCATTTT.

The chain links TRBV5-5 to TRBJ2-2, with TRBD1 as a possible D gene (6 bases). Trimming removed 1 base at V and 0 bases at J, with 7 bases between. Per the germline V gene, CDR1 is SGHKS and CDR2 is YYEKEE (reference sequence). This CDR3 comprises 15 residues. The CDR3 coding sequence is TGTGCCAGCAGCTTGACAGGGCCGAACACCGGGGAGCTGTTTTTT. This encodes CASSLTGPNTGELFF.